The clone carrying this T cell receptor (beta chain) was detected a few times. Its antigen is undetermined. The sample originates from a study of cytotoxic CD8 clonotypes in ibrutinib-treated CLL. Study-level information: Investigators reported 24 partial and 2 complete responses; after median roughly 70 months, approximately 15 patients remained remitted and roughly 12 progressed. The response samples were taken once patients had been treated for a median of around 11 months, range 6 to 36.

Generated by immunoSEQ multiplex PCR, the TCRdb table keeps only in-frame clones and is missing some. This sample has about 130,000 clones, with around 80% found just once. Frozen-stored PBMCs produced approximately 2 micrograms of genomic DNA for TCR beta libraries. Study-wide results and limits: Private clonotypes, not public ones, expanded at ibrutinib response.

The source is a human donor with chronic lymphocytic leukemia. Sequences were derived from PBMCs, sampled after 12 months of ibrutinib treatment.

This CDR3 reads CASSQITLQYF. The CDR3 DNA reads TGTGCCAGCAGCCAAATTACCCTGCAGTACTTC. The rearrangement uses TRBV14 and TRBJ2-7; D not resolved. V was trimmed by 2 bases and J by 9 bases, leaving 8 bases between them. Germline CDR1 SGHDN, CDR2 FVKESK. The CDR3 totals 11 residues.